This passage covers 21 T cell receptor beta chains from one sample sequenced in a study of T-cell memory formation after mild COVID-19. TCRdb reprocessed the 5' RACE reads via MiXCR and lists one record per CDR3 protein. The profile shows about 33,000 distinct CDR3 sequences, 21% of them singletons. The sample consisted of PBMCs or a T cell subset sorted from them (not recorded which). These receptors all stem from an adult who had mild COVID-19 (a few samples of this study predate the infection). Cell type and time point are not known.

The genes are TRBV9 and TRBJ2-1, with 10 nucleotides matching TRBD2. The germline V gene has CDR1 SGDLS and CDR2 YYNGEE. The CDR3 consists of 18 residues. V lost 4 bases and J lost 1; bases outside the gene matches: 11. The CDR3 reads CASSYPSTSGSSYNEQFF. The CDR3 nucleotides are TGTGCCAGCAGCTACCCCTCGACTAGCGGGTCTTCCTACAATGAGCAGTTCTTC.

In its sample, this clonotype was seen many times. The chain carries TRBV3-1 and TRBJ1-2; 8 nucleotides align to TRBD1. V shed 4 bases and J 7 bases; nucleotides not matched to a gene: 11. Germline CDR1 and CDR2: LGHDT and YNNKEL (reference sequence). CDR3 length: 15 residues. The CDR3 reads CASSRLGQGIGGYTF. The DNA of the CDR3 is TGTGCCAGCAGCCGCCTCGGACAGGGAATAGGTGGCTACACCTTC.

V is TRBV7-9 and J is TRBJ1-4, with TRBD1 identical over 8 bases. The CDR3 totals 14 residues. V was pared by 4 bases and J by 6 bases, with 4 bases of the junction left unmatched. The germline V gene encodes CDR1 SEHNR and CDR2 FQNEAQ (reference sequence). The CDR3 DNA follows: TGTGCCAGCAGCTCGACAGGGGAAGATGAAAAACTGTTTTTT. It specifies CASSSTGEDEKLFF. The full variable domain, completed using reference TRBV7-9 and TRBJ1-4, is DTGVSQNPRHKITKRGQNVTFRCDPISEHNRLYWYRQTLGQGPEFLTYFQNEAQLEKSRLLSDRFSAERPKGSFSTLEIQRTEQGDSAMYLCASSSTGEDEKLFFGSGTQLSVL.

This rearrangement joins TRBV18 to TRBJ2-7, with D unclear. CDR1 and CDR2 from the germline V gene are KGHSH and LQKENI. CDR3 length: 12 amino acids. Deletions cut 3 bases from V and 5 bases from J, with 8 bases between. CDR3 sequence reads: CASSPQTNEQYF. CDR3 coding DNA: TGTGCCAGCTCACCTCAGACAAACGAGCAGTACTTC.

There are many counts of this clonotype. This rearrangement joins TRBV5-1 to TRBJ1-1; 8 bases map to TRBD1. Germline assignment: CDR1 SGHRS and CDR2 YFSETQ. With V trimmed by 0 bases and J by 3 bases, 10 bases remained unmatched. The CDR3 loop spans 17 amino acids. The DNA of the CDR3 is TGCGCCAGCAGCTTGGGTTTGGGGACAGGCGTCCACACTGAAGCTTTCTTT. It encodes CASSLGLGTGVHTEAFF.

This clonotype was seen ten or more times. The CDR3 nucleotides are TGTGCCAGCAGCCCGGTCATAGGAATGAACACTGAAGCTTTCTTT. It is translated as CASSPVIGMNTEAFF. This rearrangement joins TRBV9 to TRBJ1-1, with unresolved D. V was clipped by 4 bases and J by 0 bases, with 13 bases between them. Germline V gives CDR1 SGDLS, CDR2 YYNGEE. This CDR3 comprises 15 residues.

This clonotype appeared a few times. The chain employs TRBV30 and TRBJ2-2; 11 bases are shared with TRBD2. Germline V lookup: CDR1 GTSNPN, CDR2 SVGIG (reference sequence). V lost 7 bases and J lost 1; bases outside the gene matches: 17. The CDR3 has 19 amino acids. This CDR3 is CAYLSGVAGGPGNTGELFF. The CDR3 nucleotides read TGTGCCTATCTGTCCGGAGTAGCGGGGGGGCCAGGGAACACCGGGGAGCTGTTTTTT.

The table lists this clonotype with many counts. The genes are TRBV4-3 and TRBJ2-1; 8 bases align to TRBD1. Germline V CDR1 and CDR2: LGHNA, YSLEER. CDR3 length equals 13 residues. J was trimmed by 10 bases and V by 3 bases; bases with no gene match: 5. This CDR3 reads CASSQGRDREQFF. CDR3 nucleotide sequence: TGCGCCAGCAGCCAGGGCCGGGACAGGGAGCAGTTCTTC.

In its sample, this clonotype was seen many times. The CDR3 DNA follows: TGCGCCAGCAGGACGACGAGGCAAAGCGTGTCGGGAACCGGGGAGCTGTTTTTT. Protein: CASRTTRQSVSGTGELFF. The chain uses TRBV5-1 and TRBJ2-2; TRBD2 might be the D (5 bases). The ends were cut back, 5 bases at V and 5 bases at J, with 25 bases in the middle. The CDR3 is 18 amino acids. Germline V gene sequence: CDR1 SGHRS, CDR2 YFSETQ.

The genes are TRBV5-5 and TRBJ2-3, with D maybe TRBD1 (6 bases). Germline assignment: CDR1 SGHKS and CDR2 YYEKEE (reference sequence). The CDR3 totals 14 residues. V was cut by 4 bases and J by 2 bases, with 11 bases left in between. The CDR3 sequence: CASSTGTFTDTQYF. The CDR3 nucleotides are TGTGCCAGCAGCACCGGGACATTCACAGATACGCAGTATTTT.

This clonotype was seen at least ten times. In DNA form, the CDR3 reads TGTGCCAGCAGCTTAGTGGGGGATAGCAATCAGCCCCAGCATTTT. Protein: CASSLVGDSNQPQHF. V gene TRBV7-2 combines with J gene TRBJ1-5; D is possibly TRBD1 (5 bases). The germline V and J ends were trimmed by 1 base and 0 bases, with 7 bases remaining between them. Per the germline V gene, CDR1 is SGHTA and CDR2 is FQGNSA. CDR3 length equals 15 residues.

This clonotype was observed a handful of times. This chain uses TRBV7-2 with TRBJ2-5; D remains ambiguous. Germline lookup yields CDR1 SGHTA and CDR2 FQGNSA. This CDR3 has 12 residues. The ends were cut back, 1 base at V and 7 bases at J, with 7 bases in the middle. CDR3 DNA: TGTGCCAGCAGCTTAGGACCTCGGACCCAGTACTTC. Residues: CASSLGPRTQYF. Filled out from reference TRBV7-2 and TRBJ2-5, the complete variable domain reads GAGVSQSPSNKVTEKGKDVELRCDPISGHTALYWYRQSLGQGLEFLIYFQGNSAPDKSGLPSDRFSAERTGGSVSTLTIQRTQQEDSAVYLCASSLGPRTQYFGPGTRLLVL.

In this sample, this clonotype turned up many times. CDR3 sequence: CSARGGGQVREKLFF. CDR3 DNA: TGCAGTGCTAGAGGAGGGGGACAGGTCCGGGAAAAACTGTTTTTT. This chain connects TRBV20-1 to TRBJ1-4; 8 bases fit TRBD1. Germline lookup yields CDR1 DFQATT and CDR2 SNEGSKA (reference sequence). V lost 1 base to trimming and J lost 8 bases; unmatched junction nucleotides: 9. This CDR3 spans 15 amino acids.

This clonotype occurred many times. The rearrangement joins TRBV7-3 to TRBJ2-1; 15 bases line up with TRBD2. Per germline, CDR1 SGHTA and CDR2 FQGTGA. V shed 4 bases, J shed 6 bases, and the junction held 13 bases outside the gene matches. CDR3 length: 19 residues. The CDR3 bases are TGTGCCAGCAGCTCACCCGGCGGCCTGGGACTAGCGGGAGGCAATGAGCAGTTCTTC. Its protein product is CASSSPGGLGLAGGNEQFF.

Many counts were recorded for this clonotype. The chain is built from TRBV4-1 and TRBJ1-1, with 8 bases identical to TRBD1. With V trimmed by 3 bases and J by 0 bases, 6 bases remained unmatched. This CDR3 has 16 amino acids. CDR1 is MGHRA and CDR2 is YSYEKL in the germline V gene. CDR3 DNA sequence: TGCGCCAGCAGCCAGCTGGGGACAGGCCTGAACACTGAAGCTTTCTTT. Its protein product is CASSQLGTGLNTEAFF.

This clonotype was picked up many times. This chain connects TRBV20-1 to TRBJ1-6; TRBD1 is a possible D gene (6 bases). The CDR3 sequence is 13 residues long. V was shortened by 3 bases and J by 7 bases, with 10 bases between the two germline ends. CDR1 and CDR2 from the germline V gene are DFQATT and SNEGSKA (reference sequence). CDR3 sequence (DNA): TGCAGTGCTAGGTTGGACAGAAATTCACCCCTCCACTTT. Translation: CSARLDRNSPLHF.

This clonotype was seen repeatedly, ten times or more. The chain joins TRBV25-1 to TRBJ2-7; perhaps TRBD1 as D (6 bases). The CDR3 has 13 residues. The germline gives CDR1 MGHDK, CDR2 SYGVNS. Trimming left V 6 bases short and J 0 bases short, with 9 bases between. As DNA, the CDR3 is TGTGCCAGCAGGGGGGCCGGCTCCTACGAGCAGTACTTC. Its protein product is CASRGAGSYEQYF.

The table lists this clonotype with many counts. V usage is TRBV5-1 and J usage is TRBJ2-3; 12 bases agree with TRBD2. The V gene's germline CDR1 is SGHRS and CDR2 YFSETQ. There are 16 residues in the CDR3. V was pared by 4 bases and J by 7 bases, with 10 bases of the junction left unmatched. DNA of the CDR3: TGCGCCAGCAGCACCGCCGAGACTAGCGGGAGTCATACGCAGTATTTT. This sequence encodes CASSTAETSGSHTQYF.

The chain employs TRBV12-3 or TRBV12-4 and TRBJ2-7; the D gene could be TRBD1 or TRBD2 (6 bases each). The CDR3 has 14 amino acids. V was clipped by 1 base and J by 4 bases, with 11 bases between them. The CDR3 sequence is CASSLVGGTYEQYF. In DNA, the CDR3 is TGTGCCAGCAGTTTAGTAGGGGGGACATACGAGCAGTACTTC.

V usage is TRBV27 and J usage is TRBJ1-6, with 8 nucleotides matching TRBD1. Germline loops: CDR1 MNHEY, CDR2 SMNVEV (reference sequence). V lost 4 bases and J lost 8; bases outside the gene matches: 4. This CDR3 has 14 residues. For the CDR3, the DNA is TGTGCCAGCAGTTCAGGGGGCGCGGATTCACCCCTCCACTTT. Translation gives CASSSGGADSPLHF.

The chain recombines TRBV29-1 with TRBJ2-7; D may be TRBD2 (5 bases). The germline CDR1 and CDR2 sequences are SQVTM and ANQGSEA. This CDR3 is built from 13 residues. With 3 bases removed from V and 7 bases from J, the gap between germline ends came to 16 bases. CDR3 region: CSVEVGAADEQYF. The CDR3 DNA reads as TGCAGCGTTGAGGTGGGAGCAGCCGATGAGCAGTACTTC.